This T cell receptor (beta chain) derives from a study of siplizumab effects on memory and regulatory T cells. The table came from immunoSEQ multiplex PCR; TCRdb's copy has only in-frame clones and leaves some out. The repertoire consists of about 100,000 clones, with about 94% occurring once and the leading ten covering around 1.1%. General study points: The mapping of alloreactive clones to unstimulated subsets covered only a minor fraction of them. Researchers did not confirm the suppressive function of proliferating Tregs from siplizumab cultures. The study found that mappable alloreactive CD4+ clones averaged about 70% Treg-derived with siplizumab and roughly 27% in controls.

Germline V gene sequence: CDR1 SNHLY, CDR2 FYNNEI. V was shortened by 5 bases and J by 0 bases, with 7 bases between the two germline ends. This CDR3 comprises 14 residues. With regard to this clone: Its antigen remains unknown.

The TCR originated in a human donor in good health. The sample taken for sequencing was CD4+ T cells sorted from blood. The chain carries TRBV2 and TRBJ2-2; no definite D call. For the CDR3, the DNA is TGTGCCAGCAGTTTACTTTCGAACACCGGGGAGCTGTTTTTT. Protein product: CASSLLSNTGELFF.